The rows below give T cell receptor beta chains drawn from one sample of a study of CD8 T cells in Susac syndrome. MiXCR was run by TCRdb on the immunoSEQ multiplex PCR reads, yielding one entry per CDR3 protein. The repertoire holds about 180,000 distinct CDR3 sequences, with 85% to 95% as singletons. Material: CD8+ T cells from PBMCs. The source is a human donor with multiple sclerosis. Both conserved end residues are part of each CDR3. D genes are given only for firm matches. Not all rows give a size; the values are once, few, many and, for expanded clones, a class.

length: 16
V: TRBV21-1
size: NA
D: NA
J: TRBJ2-4
DNA: TGTGCCAGCAGCGCTAAAATACCCCTAGCCAAAAACATTCAGTACTTC
CDR3: CASSAKIPLAKNIQYF

length: 15
V: TRBV9
size: NA
D: TRBD1
J: TRBJ1-2
DNA: TGTGCCAGCAGCGTAGGACAGGGGGCTCTCTATGGCTACACCTTC
CDR3: CASSVGQGALYGYTF

length: 14
V: TRBV25-1
size: NA
D: NA
J: TRBJ1-1
DNA: TGTGCCAGCACCGTCGGACGAAAGGGCACTGAAGCTTTCTTT
CDR3: CASTVGRKGTEAFF

length: 12
V: TRBV29-1
size: NA
D: NA
J: TRBJ1-2
DNA: TGCAGCGTTGTTATTGCTGGCTATGGCTACACCTTC
CDR3: CSVVIAGYGYTF

length: 14
V: TRBV7-8
size: NA
D: NA
J: TRBJ2-3
DNA: TGTGCCAGCAGCTTAGAAGCGTCGACAGATACGCAGTATTTT
CDR3: CASSLEASTDTQYF

length: 13
V: TRBV20-1
size: NA
D: NA
J: TRBJ2-3
DNA: TGCAGTGCTAGGGACCCTTACACAGATACGCAGTATTTT
CDR3: CSARDPYTDTQYF

length: 11
V: TRBV27
size: NA
D: NA
J: TRBJ1-5
DNA: TGTGCCAGCGGAGGGGGTCAGCCCCAGCATTTT
CDR3: CASGGGQPQHF

length: 15
V: TRBV15
size: NA
D: NA
J: TRBJ1-1
DNA: TGTGCCACCAGCGATAGATCGGTTGTAAACACTGAAGCTTTCTTT
CDR3: CATSDRSVVNTEAFF

length: 14
V: TRBV11-2
size: once
D: NA
J: TRBJ2-7
DNA: TGTGCCAGCAGCTTAGAAGGGATTACCTACGAGCAGTACTTC
CDR3: CASSLEGITYEQYF

length: 10
V: TRBV9
size: NA
D: NA
J: TRBJ1-3
DNA: TGTGCCAGCAGCGGCGAAGCCATATATTTT
CDR3: CASSGEAIYF

length: 17
V: TRBV5-1
size: NA
D: NA
J: TRBJ2-1
DNA: TGCGCCAGCAGCTTGTGGGGTTCTGGGTCCCCCTACAATGAGCAGTTCTTC
CDR3: CASSLWGSGSPYNEQFF

length: 15
V: TRBV15
size: NA
D: TRBD1
J: TRBJ2-5
DNA: TGTGCCACCAGCAGCGACGGGACAGGGGGGGAGACCCAGTACTTC
CDR3: CATSSDGTGGETQYF

length: 15
V: TRBV7-3
size: NA
D: TRBD2
J: TRBJ2-3
DNA: TGTGCCAGCAGCTTAACCGGGGGGAGTACAGATACGCAGTATTTT
CDR3: CASSLTGGSTDTQYF

length: 15
V: TRBV7-9
size: NA
D: TRBD2
J: TRBJ2-5
DNA: TGTGCCAGCAGCCAGGGGACTAGCGGGAGTGAGACCCAGTACTTC
CDR3: CASSQGTSGSETQYF

length: 13
V: TRBV7-9
size: once
D: NA
J: TRBJ1-1
DNA: TGTGCCAGCAGCTTACAGGGCGGCTATGAAGCTTTCTTT
CDR3: CASSLQGGYEAFF

length: 15
V: TRBV25-1
size: NA
D: TRBD1
J: TRBJ2-7
DNA: TGTGCCAGCAGCCCCGGGACAGGGAGCTCCTACGAGCAGTACTTC
CDR3: CASSPGTGSSYEQYF

length: 13
V: TRBV25-1
size: NA
D: NA
J: TRBJ1-2
DNA: TGTGCCAGCAGTGAAATTTTGTACTATGGCTACACCTTC
CDR3: CASSEILYYGYTF

length: 11
V: TRBV20-1
size: NA
D: NA
J: TRBJ2-2
DNA: TGCAGCGTCATGTGGGCCGGGGAGCTGTTTTTT
CDR3: CSVMWAGELFF

length: 15
V: TRBV29-1
size: NA
D: TRBD1
J: TRBJ2-7
DNA: TGCAGCGTTGAATTACTACAGGGGAAGGCCTACGAGCAGTACTTC
CDR3: CSVELLQGKAYEQYF

length: 16
V: TRBV30
size: NA
D: TRBD2
J: TRBJ2-1
DNA: TGTGCCTGGAGTGCCCTCCTAGCGGGTTCCTACAATGAGCAGTTCTTC
CDR3: CAWSALLAGSYNEQFF

length: 13
V: TRBV5-6
size: NA
D: NA
J: TRBJ2-7
DNA: TGTGCCAGCAGCCCCGAGAGCTCCTACGAGCAGTACTTC
CDR3: CASSPESSYEQYF

length: 15
V: TRBV4-1
size: NA
D: TRBD2
J: TRBJ2-1
DNA: TGCGCCAGCAGCCAAGAGGCGGGAGTATACAATGAGCAGTTCTTC
CDR3: CASSQEAGVYNEQFF

length: 13
V: TRBV15
size: NA
D: NA
J: TRBJ2-7
DNA: TGTGCCACCAGCAGGCCTGAAGGGATCGAGCAGTACTTC
CDR3: CATSRPEGIEQYF

length: 15
V: TRBV5-4
size: NA
D: NA
J: TRBJ2-3
DNA: TGTGCCAGCAGCGCGGACTCTGGCGCGCAGGATACGCAGTATTTT
CDR3: CASSADSGAQDTQYF

length: 13
V: TRBV20-1
size: NA
D: NA
J: TRBJ2-1
DNA: TGCAGTGCTCGGCTAGAGGTAGTCGGTGAGCAGTTCTTC
CDR3: CSARLEVVGEQFF

length: 14
V: TRBV27
size: NA
D: NA
J: TRBJ2-3
DNA: TGTGCCAGCAGTAGGAGAGACGGCACAGATACGCAGTATTTT
CDR3: CASSRRDGTDTQYF

length: 10
V: TRBV10-2
size: NA
D: NA
J: TRBJ2-7
DNA: TGCGCCAGCGGTAGTTTCGAGCAGTACTTC
CDR3: CASGSFEQYF

length: 15
V: TRBV20-1
size: NA
D: TRBD2
J: TRBJ2-1
DNA: TGCAGTTGCTCCCTGCCTAGCGGGGCGTACAATGAGCAGTTCTTC
CDR3: CSCSLPSGAYNEQFF

length: 14
V: TRBV28
size: NA
D: NA
J: TRBJ1-5
DNA: TGTGCCAGCAGTTTGCGCGTTAGCAATCAGCCCCAGCATTTT
CDR3: CASSLRVSNQPQHF

length: 21
V: TRBV27
size: NA
D: TRBD2
J: TRBJ2-3
DNA: TGTGCCAGCAGTCCAATTTGGTGCTTCCCGTGCGGGGGTGTTGGCACAGATACGCAGTATTTT
CDR3: CASSPIWCFPCGGVGTDTQYF

length: 15
V: TRBV2
size: NA
D: NA
J: TRBJ2-7
DNA: TGTGCCAGCAGTAGCTCTTGGACAGCTAGCTACGAGCAGTACTTC
CDR3: CASSSSWTASYEQYF

length: 15
V: TRBV12-3/TRBV12-4
size: NA
D: TRBD2
J: TRBJ2-1
DNA: TGTGCCAGCAGCCCCAGCGGGGGGTCCAACAATGAGCAGTTCTTC
CDR3: CASSPSGGSNNEQFF

length: 14
V: TRBV2
size: NA
D: TRBD1
J: TRBJ1-1
DNA: TGTGCCAGCAGTTTTGGGACAGGGCAATATGAAGCTTTCTTT
CDR3: CASSFGTGQYEAFF

length: 15
V: TRBV7-9
size: NA
D: TRBD1
J: TRBJ2-7
DNA: TGTGCCAGCAGCCAACCCGGGACAGGAGGCCACGAGCAGTACTTC
CDR3: CASSQPGTGGHEQYF

length: 13
V: TRBV7-8
size: NA
D: NA
J: TRBJ1-1
DNA: TGTGCCAGCACCCCCGGATACAACACTGAAGCTTTCTTT
CDR3: CASTPGYNTEAFF

length: 14
V: TRBV18
size: NA
D: NA
J: TRBJ1-1
DNA: TGTGCCAGCTCACCAGGACCGGTGGGCGCTGAAGCTTTCTTT
CDR3: CASSPGPVGAEAFF

length: 15
V: TRBV6-5
size: NA
D: TRBD2
J: TRBJ2-1
DNA: TGTGCCAGCAGCAATGGACTAGCGTCGTACAATGAGCAGTTCTTC
CDR3: CASSNGLASYNEQFF

length: 12
V: TRBV18
size: NA
D: NA
J: TRBJ2-1
DNA: TGTGCCAGCTCACCACCAGGTGGTGAGCAGTTCTTC
CDR3: CASSPPGGEQFF

length: 15
V: TRBV25-1
size: NA
D: TRBD1
J: TRBJ1-1
DNA: TGTGCCAGCAGTGCAGGACAGGGTTTGAGAACTGAAGCTTTCTTT
CDR3: CASSAGQGLRTEAFF

length: 15
V: TRBV20-1
size: NA
D: TRBD1
J: TRBJ2-5
DNA: TGCAGTGCTAGGGTTCCTGGACAGGAGCAAGAGACCCAGTACTTC
CDR3: CSARVPGQEQETQYF

length: 15
V: TRBV4-1
size: NA
D: TRBD2
J: TRBJ2-1
DNA: TGCGCCAGCAGCCCGGGACTAGGGCTAAGAGATGAGCAGTTCTTC
CDR3: CASSPGLGLRDEQFF

length: 17
V: TRBV20-1
size: NA
D: TRBD2
J: TRBJ2-5
DNA: TGCAGTGCTAGAGAACCACCAACTCTAGCGGGAGAAGAGACCCAGTACTTC
CDR3: CSAREPPTLAGEETQYF

length: 13
V: TRBV28
size: NA
D: NA
J: TRBJ2-7
DNA: TGTGCCAGCAGGTACCGGGGGCCCTACGAGCAGTACTTC
CDR3: CASRYRGPYEQYF

length: 16
V: TRBV2
size: NA
D: TRBD2
J: TRBJ2-6
DNA: TGTGCCAGCGCACGCGGGAGGATTACTGGGGCCAACGTCCTGACTTTC
CDR3: CASARGRITGANVLTF

length: 17
V: TRBV5-1
size: NA
D: TRBD1
J: TRBJ2-7
DNA: TGCGCCAGCAGCTTACGGACAGGGACGACGAGAATCGGCGAGCAGTACTTC
CDR3: CASSLRTGTTRIGEQYF

length: 16
V: TRBV6-5
size: NA
D: NA
J: TRBJ1-1
DNA: TGTGCCAGCAGTTACCGTGTTGGACATGGGAACACTGAAGCTTTCTTT
CDR3: CASSYRVGHGNTEAFF

length: 16
V: TRBV7-9
size: NA
D: NA
J: TRBJ2-1
DNA: TGTGCCAGCAGCCCCCCGTGGGGAGAACAGTACAATGAGCAGTTCTTC
CDR3: CASSPPWGEQYNEQFF

length: 13
V: TRBV20-1
size: NA
D: NA
J: TRBJ1-1
DNA: TGCAGTGCTAGAGCGACAGGGAACACTGAAGCTTTCTTT
CDR3: CSARATGNTEAFF

length: 16
V: TRBV27
size: once
D: NA
J: TRBJ2-5
DNA: TGTGCCAGCAGTTTATCCCCCTCGGGGGCACAAGAGACCCAGTACTTC
CDR3: CASSLSPSGAQETQYF

length: 14
V: TRBV7-9
size: NA
D: NA
J: TRBJ2-7
DNA: TGTGCCAGCAGCTTAGGCGTCGGGTCCTACGAGCAGTACTTC
CDR3: CASSLGVGSYEQYF

length: 13
V: TRBV20-1
size: NA
D: NA
J: TRBJ2-7
DNA: TGCAGTGCCACACGTCAGGTTTCCTACGAGCAGTACTTC
CDR3: CSATRQVSYEQYF

length: 14
V: TRBV24-1
size: NA
D: NA
J: TRBJ2-1
DNA: TGTGCCACCAGTGGCCCCGGGACAAACAATGAGCAGTTCTTC
CDR3: CATSGPGTNNEQFF

length: 13
V: TRBV29-1
size: NA
D: NA
J: TRBJ2-3
DNA: TGCAGCGTCAAACAGGGAAATGCAGATACGCAGTATTTT
CDR3: CSVKQGNADTQYF

length: 15
V: TRBV7-9
size: NA
D: NA
J: TRBJ1-2
DNA: TGTGCCAGCAGCTTGCACAACCCCCCTATGTCTGGCTACACCTTC
CDR3: CASSLHNPPMSGYTF

length: 19
V: TRBV3-1
size: NA
D: TRBD2
J: TRBJ2-3
DNA: TGTGCCAGCAGCCGGGCTAGCGGATACCCCAAGAACCCCACAGATACGCAGTATTTT
CDR3: CASSRASGYPKNPTDTQYF